The 31 T cell receptor beta chains listed next were all sequenced from one sample in a study of OX40 agonist ivuxolimab in advanced cancers. Assay used: immunoSEQ multiplex PCR; TCRdb lists only in-frame clones, some missing. The sample has 20,000 to 25,000 clones; almost 80% are singletons. The sample here was CD4+ or CD8+ T cells sorted from blood, taken in a trial of the OX40 agonist ivuxolimab. The receptor set was obtained from an adult with an advanced solid tumor such as melanoma, head and neck, liver or kidney cancer.

This chain uses TRBV6-6 with TRBJ1-3; D not certain. This CDR3 contains 14 residues. Germline V CDR1 and CDR2: MNHNY, SVGAGI (reference sequence). Between the trimmed V and J ends, which lost 4 bases and 0 bases, there was a span of 7 bases. The CDR3 DNA follows: TGTGCCAGCAGTTCTGACACCTCTGGAAACACCATATATTTT. This encodes CASSSDTSGNTIYF.

This clone was counted between two and nine times. J is TRBJ1-1 and V is TRBV30; D unclear. The CDR3 runs 12 residues. V dropped 0 bases and J dropped 5 bases, with 7 bases sitting between them. Germline V CDR1 and CDR2: GTSNPN, SVGIG (reference sequence). The CDR3 DNA reads TGTGCCTGGAGTGTACTAGGGACTGAAGCTTTCTTT. It specifies CAWSVLGTEAFF.

This clone was detected a few times. V and J are TRBV2 and TRBJ1-5; D is uncertain. The CDR3 runs to 13 residues. Germline-derived CDR1 and CDR2 are SNHLY and FYNNEI. V was trimmed by 3 bases and J by 0 bases, leaving 3 bases between them. The CDR3 here is CASSEFSNQPQHF. The CDR3 DNA follows: TGTGCCAGCAGTGAGTTTAGCAATCAGCCCCAGCATTTT.

This sequence joins TRBV6-4 and TRBJ1-5; D not certain. V lost 8 bases and J lost 9, with 20 bases in between. Germline values: CDR1 MRHNA, CDR2 SNTAGT. CDR3 length: 14 amino acids. Here the CDR3 reads CASLPGPRVRPQHF. CDR3 sequence (DNA): TGTGCCAGCCTCCCCGGGCCCCGGGTTAGGCCCCAGCATTTT.

The gene calls are TRBV9 and TRBJ1-6; D might be TRBD1 (6 bases). Germline CDR1 and CDR2: SGDLS and YYNGEE. The length of the CDR3 is 22 residues. The V gene lost 4 bases and the J gene lost 0 bases, with 29 bases spanning the gap. The CDR3: CASSPHAGQSRLSSSYNSPLHF. The CDR3 DNA is TGTGCCAGCAGCCCACACGCCGGACAGTCTCGACTAAGTAGCTCCTATAATTCACCCCTCCACTTT.

This sequence joins TRBV5-1 and TRBJ2-3; perhaps TRBD2 as D (6 bases). Deletions cut 6 bases from V and 0 bases from J, with 8 bases between. Germline-derived CDR1 and CDR2 are SGHRS and YFSETQ. The CDR3 length is 13 residues. In DNA form, the CDR3 reads TGCGCCAGCATAGCGGATAGCACAGATACGCAGTATTTT. Encoded protein: CASIADSTDTQYF.

The rearrangement links TRBV14 to TRBJ1-2, with unresolved D. The CDR3 has 14 residues. V lost 1 base and J lost 7, with 13 bases in between. Germline CDR1 reads SGHDN; CDR2 reads FVKESK. This chain's CDR3 is CASSQVGPRSGYTF. The CDR3 coding sequence is TGTGCCAGCAGCCAAGTTGGTCCCAGGAGTGGCTACACCTTC.

This chain links TRBV4-2 with TRBJ1-2; the match to TRBD1 covers 11 bases. Trimming at V came to 3 bases and at J to 4 bases, leaving 7 bases not matched to a gene. Looked up from germline, CDR1 is LGHNA and CDR2 is YNFKEQ. CDR3 length equals 16 residues. CDR3 loop: CASSHVGQGVFYGYTF. The CDR3 DNA reads as TGTGCCAGCAGCCACGTGGGACAGGGGGTTTTCTATGGCTACACCTTC.

The chain has TRBV5-1 and TRBJ1-2, with a weak D call TRBD1 (6 bases). CDR3 length: 15 amino acids. Per germline, CDR1 SGHRS and CDR2 YFSETQ. V dropped 3 bases and J dropped 3 bases, with 15 bases sitting between them. The CDR3 DNA follows: TGCGCCAGCAGCTACCCCGGGGGCGCGCACTATGGCTACACCTTC. Residues: CASSYPGGAHYGYTF. The full variable domain, with the rest looked up from reference TRBV5-1 and TRBJ1-2, is KAGVTQTPRYLIKTRGQQVTLSCSPISGHRSVSWYQQTPGQGLQFLFEYFSETQRNKGNFPGRFSGRQFSNSRSEMNVSTLELGDSALYLCASSYPGGAHYGYTFGSGTRLTVV.

This rearrangement joins TRBV18 to TRBJ1-1; D gene ambiguous. The CDR3 has 11 amino acids. From germline, CDR1 is KGHSH and CDR2 LQKENI. Trimming left V 8 bases short and J 3 bases short, with 7 bases between. In DNA form, the CDR3 reads TGTGCCAGCCACCTTTACACTGAAGCTTTCTTT. Translating gives CASHLYTEAFF.

This chain uses TRBV28 with TRBJ2-2; D call uncertain. The CDR3 runs 14 residues. Deletions cut 1 base from V and 7 bases from J, with 10 bases between. Germline V gene lookup returns CDR1 MDHEN and CDR2 SYDVKM. In nucleotides, the CDR3 is TGTGCCAGCAGTTTATCCCGGGTCGGCGGGGAGCTGTTTTTT. Encoded protein: CASSLSRVGGELFF.

Here the CDR3 reads CASSQDSTTGRIYGYTF. The DNA of the CDR3 is TGTGCCAGCAGCCAAGACTCCACGACAGGTAGAATCTATGGCTACACCTTC. This chain joins TRBV14 and TRBJ1-2; D might be TRBD1 (6 bases). Trimming removed 0 bases from V and 4 bases from J, with 18 bases in between. CDR3 length: 17 amino acids. Germline V gene lookup returns CDR1 SGHDN and CDR2 FVKESK.

J is TRBJ2-1 and V is TRBV29-1; TRBD1 matches at 7 bases. The V gene's germline CDR1 is SQVTM and CDR2 ANQGSEA. V was pared by 6 bases and J by 9 bases, with 8 bases of the junction left unmatched. The CDR3 spans 12 residues. CDR3: CSVGIDRAEQFF. DNA of the CDR3: TGCAGCGTGGGCATTGACAGGGCTGAGCAGTTCTTC.

The rearrangement joins TRBV28 to TRBJ2-7, with TRBD2 as a possible D gene (6 bases). Trimming removed 6 bases at V and 2 bases at J, with 20 bases between. The CDR3 sequence is 16 residues long. Germline V gene data show CDR1 as MDHEN and CDR2 as SYDVKM. The CDR3 DNA follows: TGTGCCAGCAGGCCCGGGGGTGGGGTTTGGACCTACGAGCAGTACTTC. Amino acid sequence: CASRPGGGVWTYEQYF.

The rearrangement uses TRBV5-1 and TRBJ2-7, with TRBD1 identical over 9 bases. After removal of 0 bases from V and 6 bases from J, the junction contained 10 bases not matched to a gene. Germline CDR1 and CDR2: SGHRS and YFSETQ. This CDR3 has 16 amino acids. The CDR3 is CASSLVGTGSVVEQYF. As DNA, the CDR3 is TGCGCCAGCAGCTTGGTGGGGACAGGGTCGGTGGTCGAGCAGTACTTC.

The rearrangement uses TRBV5-6 and TRBJ2-1; TRBD2 matches 10 bases. The ends lost 2 bases at V and 8 bases at J; junction bases unmatched: 10. The CDR3 length is 16 residues. The germline V gene has CDR1 SGHDT and CDR2 YYEEEE. The CDR3 nucleotides are TGTGCCAGCAGCTTAGATCGCAGCGGGGGGGCCGATGAGCAGTTCTTC. This encodes CASSLDRSGGADEQFF.

This chain joins TRBV6-1 and TRBJ2-2, with D tentatively TRBD1 (6 bases). Germline V gene lookup returns CDR1 MNHNS and CDR2 SASEGT. The CDR3 runs 16 residues. Deletions cut 2 bases from V and 7 bases from J, with 17 bases between. CDR3 in amino acids: CASSEFGGHLGGELFF. CDR3 DNA: TGTGCCAGCAGTGAATTTGGGGGACACCTCGGCGGGGAGCTGTTTTTT.

The chain joins TRBV6-1 to TRBJ2-7; the D gene is possibly TRBD1 (6 bases). V lost 2 bases and J lost 2, with 10 bases in between. This CDR3 has 14 residues. Germline assignment: CDR1 MNHNS and CDR2 SASEGT. In DNA form, the CDR3 reads TGTGCCAGCAGTGAAAGGACAGAGGCCTACGAGCAGTACTTC. It translates to CASSERTEAYEQYF.

V is TRBV28 and J is TRBJ2-1; D is possibly TRBD1 (5 bases). V was clipped by 6 bases and J by 14 bases, with 17 bases between them. Germline-derived CDR1 and CDR2 are MDHEN and SYDVKM. CDR3 size: 12 residues. CDR3 DNA sequence: TGTGCCAGCAGCTCATCAGGGTCGGTCAAGTTCTTC. Its translation: CASSSSGSVKFF.

CDR3 coding DNA: TGTGCCAGCAGCTTGATTCAGGGGGACTATGGCTACACCTTC. It is translated as CASSLIQGDYGYTF. The rearrangement uses TRBV5-4 and TRBJ1-2, with TRBD1 identical over 7 bases. In germline, CDR1 is SGHNT, CDR2 YYREEE (reference sequence). The CDR3 totals 14 residues. J lost 3 bases, V lost 1 base, and 3 bases had no gene match.

The J gene is TRBJ2-3, the V gene TRBV5-1; 14 bases are a match to TRBD2. This CDR3 region has 17 residues. V lost 1 base and J lost 2; bases outside the gene matches: 3. The germline CDR1 and CDR2 sequences are SGHRS and YFSETQ. Written as DNA, the CDR3 is TGCGCCAGCAGCTTGTGGACTAGCGGGGGGTCCACAGATACGCAGTATTTT. Encoded protein: CASSLWTSGGSTDTQYF.

This clone showed up just once. This rearrangement joins TRBV4-1 to TRBJ1-1; TRBD1 agrees at 11 bases. V gave up 7 bases and J gave up 6 bases; unmatched junction bases: 4. Germline CDR1 is MGHRA and CDR2 is YSYEKL. CDR3 size: 13 residues. CDR3: CASKDRGQSEAFF. CDR3 bases: TGCGCCAGCAAGGACAGGGGGCAGTCTGAAGCTTTCTTT.

Within the sample, this clone is medium-sized. The gene calls are TRBV27 and TRBJ1-2; no clear D gene. The CDR3 runs 15 residues. CDR1 MNHEY and CDR2 SMNVEV come from the germline V gene (reference sequence). V shed 5 bases and J shed 6 bases, with 19 bases lying between them. CDR3 residues: CASSTSRDPLDGYTF. CDR3 DNA: TGTGCCAGCAGTACCTCCCGGGATCCTTTGGATGGCTACACCTTC.

V gene TRBV19 combines with J gene TRBJ1-2; perhaps TRBD1 as D (5 bases). V was trimmed by 9 bases and J by 4 bases, leaving 15 bases between them. The CDR3 has 13 residues. In germline, CDR1 is LNHDA, CDR2 SQIVND (reference sequence). DNA for the CDR3: TGTGCCAGCAGACATGGAGGGGTCTATGGCTACACCTTC. Its translation: CASRHGGVYGYTF.

The chain couples TRBV7-6 to TRBJ2-5; weak D call: TRBD2 (5 bases). Germline lookup yields CDR1 SGHVS and CDR2 FNYEAQ. This CDR3 spans 14 amino acids. The ends were cut back, 2 bases at V and 5 bases at J, with 12 bases in the middle. The CDR3 region is CASSLMFGVETQYF. The CDR3 DNA sequence: TGTGCCAGCAGCTTAATGTTCGGGGTCGAGACCCAGTACTTC.

The J gene is TRBJ2-3, the V gene TRBV5-5, with D tentatively TRBD1 (5 bases). V gave up 5 bases and J gave up 3 bases, with 19 bases separating them. Germline V gives CDR1 SGHKS, CDR2 YYEKEE (reference sequence). The CDR3 totals 16 residues. The chain's CDR3 is CASRPHRSGITDTQYF. The CDR3 DNA reads TGTGCCAGCAGACCACACCGCTCAGGGATAACAGATACGCAGTATTTT.

The chain carries TRBV9 and TRBJ2-3, with D possibly matching TRBD2 (5 bases). V was clipped by 3 bases and J by 14 bases, with 16 bases between them. Germline assignment: CDR1 SGDLS and CDR2 YYNGEE. This CDR3 has 12 residues. CDR3 DNA: TGTGCCAGCAGCGCGGAAGGAGGTGTGGGGTATTTT. It translates to CASSAEGGVGYF.

This clone was counted once. The chain has TRBV28 and TRBJ2-1; TRBD2 matches at 11 bases. CDR1 MDHEN and CDR2 SYDVKM come from the germline V gene. V lost 8 bases to trimming and J lost 0 bases; unmatched junction nucleotides: 9. This CDR3 is 17 amino acids long. This CDR3 is CASGGLAGRSSYNEQFF. DNA for the CDR3: TGTGCCAGCGGAGGACTAGCGGGCCGGAGCTCCTACAATGAGCAGTTCTTC.

The gene calls are TRBV27 and TRBJ2-1; D remains unclear. This CDR3 spans 13 amino acids. Germline V lookup: CDR1 MNHEY, CDR2 SMNVEV (reference sequence). The germline V and J ends were trimmed by 2 bases and 7 bases, with 9 bases remaining between them. Here the CDR3 reads CASSLGNLNEQFF. DNA for the CDR3: TGTGCCAGCAGTTTAGGTAACCTGAATGAGCAGTTCTTC.

This clone was picked up one time. V is TRBV7-2 and J is TRBJ2-5; 7 positions match TRBD2. Germline assignment: CDR1 SGHTA and CDR2 FQGNSA. Losses at the gene ends were 4 bases for V and 5 bases for J; bases not matched to a gene: 10. This CDR3 has 15 amino acids. This chain's CDR3 is CASSSGLPQRETQYF. The CDR3 DNA sequence: TGTGCCAGCAGCTCGGGACTACCCCAGAGGGAGACCCAGTACTTC.

V usage is TRBV7-2 and J usage is TRBJ2-1; 12 nucleotides agree with TRBD2. This CDR3 is built from 17 residues. Looked up from germline, CDR1 is SGHTA and CDR2 is FQGNSA. With 0 bases clipped from V and 7 bases from J, the junction kept 7 bases outside the gene matches. The CDR3 spells CASSLASSGGGRNEQFF. The CDR3 region has the DNA TGTGCCAGCAGCTTAGCGTCTAGCGGGGGGGGCCGTAATGAGCAGTTCTTC.